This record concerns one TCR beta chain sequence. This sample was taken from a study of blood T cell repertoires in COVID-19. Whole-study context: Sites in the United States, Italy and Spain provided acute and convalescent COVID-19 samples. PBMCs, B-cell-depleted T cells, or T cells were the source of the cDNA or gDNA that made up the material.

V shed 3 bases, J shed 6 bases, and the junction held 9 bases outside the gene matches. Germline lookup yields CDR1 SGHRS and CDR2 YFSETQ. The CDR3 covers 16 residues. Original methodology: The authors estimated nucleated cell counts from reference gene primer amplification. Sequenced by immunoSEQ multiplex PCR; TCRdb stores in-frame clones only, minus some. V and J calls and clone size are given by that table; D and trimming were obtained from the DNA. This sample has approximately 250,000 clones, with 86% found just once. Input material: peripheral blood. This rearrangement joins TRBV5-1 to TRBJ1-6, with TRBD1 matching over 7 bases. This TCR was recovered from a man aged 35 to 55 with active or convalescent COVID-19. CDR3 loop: CASSSGSGTANSPLHF. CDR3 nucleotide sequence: TGCGCCAGCAGCTCCGGCTCCGGGACAGCTAATTCACCCCTCCACTTT.